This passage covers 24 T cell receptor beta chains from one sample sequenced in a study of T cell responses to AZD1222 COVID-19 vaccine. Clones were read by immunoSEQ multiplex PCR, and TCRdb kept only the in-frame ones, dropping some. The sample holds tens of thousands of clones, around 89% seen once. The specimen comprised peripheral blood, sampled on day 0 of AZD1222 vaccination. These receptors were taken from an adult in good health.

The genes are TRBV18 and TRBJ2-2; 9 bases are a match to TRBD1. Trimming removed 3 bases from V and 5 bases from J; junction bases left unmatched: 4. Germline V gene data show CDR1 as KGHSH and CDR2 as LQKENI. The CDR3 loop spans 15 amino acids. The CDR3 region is CASSPRQGETGELFF. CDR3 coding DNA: TGTGCCAGCTCACCGAGACAGGGGGAGACCGGGGAGCTGTTTTTT.

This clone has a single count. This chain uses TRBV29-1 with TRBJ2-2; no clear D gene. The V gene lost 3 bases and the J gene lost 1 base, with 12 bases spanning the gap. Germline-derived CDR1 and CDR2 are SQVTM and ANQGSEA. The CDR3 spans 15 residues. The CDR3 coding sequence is TGCAGCGTTGATTTGATCGGGCGGAACACCGGGGAGCTGTTTTTT. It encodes CSVDLIGRNTGELFF.

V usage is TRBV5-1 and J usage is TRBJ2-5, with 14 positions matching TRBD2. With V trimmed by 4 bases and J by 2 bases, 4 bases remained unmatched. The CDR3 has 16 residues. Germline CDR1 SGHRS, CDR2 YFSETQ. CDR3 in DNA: TGCGCCAGCAGCCCCGGACTAGCGGGGGGACAAGAGACCCAGTACTTC. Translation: CASSPGLAGGQETQYF. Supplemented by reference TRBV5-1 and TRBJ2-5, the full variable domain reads KAGVTQTPRYLIKTRGQQVTLSCSPISGHRSVSWYQQTPGQGLQFLFEYFSETQRNKGNFPGRFSGRQFSNSRSEMNVSTLELGDSALYLCASSPGLAGGQETQYFGPGTRLLVL.

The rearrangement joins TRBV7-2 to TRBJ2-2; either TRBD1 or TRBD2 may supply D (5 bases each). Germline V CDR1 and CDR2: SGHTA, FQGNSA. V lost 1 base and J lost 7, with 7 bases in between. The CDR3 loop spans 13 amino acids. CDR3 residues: CASSLGGYGELFF. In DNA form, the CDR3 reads TGTGCCAGCAGCTTAGGGGGGTACGGGGAGCTGTTTTTT.

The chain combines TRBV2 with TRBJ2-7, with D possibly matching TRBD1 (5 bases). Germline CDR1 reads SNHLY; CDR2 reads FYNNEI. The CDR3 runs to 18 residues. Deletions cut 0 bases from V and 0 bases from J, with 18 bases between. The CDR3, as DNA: TGTGCCAGCAGTGAAGCGCTTCTCAGGGTCCTCAGCTCCTACGAGCAGTACTTC. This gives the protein CASSEALLRVLSSYEQYF.

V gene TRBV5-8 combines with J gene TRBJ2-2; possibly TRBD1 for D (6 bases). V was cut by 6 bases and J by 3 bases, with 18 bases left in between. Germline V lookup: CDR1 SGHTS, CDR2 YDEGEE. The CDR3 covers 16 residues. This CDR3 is CASTIGGSLYTGELFF. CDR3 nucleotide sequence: TGTGCCAGCACCATTGGGGGCAGCTTGTACACCGGGGAGCTGTTTTTT.

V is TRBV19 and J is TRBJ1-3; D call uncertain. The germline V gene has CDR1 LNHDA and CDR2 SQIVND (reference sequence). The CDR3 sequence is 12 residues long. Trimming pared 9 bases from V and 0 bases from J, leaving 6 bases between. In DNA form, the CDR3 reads TGTGCCAGCAAGTCCTCTGGAAACACCATATATTTT. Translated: CASKSSGNTIYF. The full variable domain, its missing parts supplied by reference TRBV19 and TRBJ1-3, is DGGITQSPKYLFRKEGQNVTLSCEQNLNHDAMYWYRQDPGQGLRLIYYSQIVNDFQKGDIAEGYSVSREKKESFPLTVTSAQKNPTAFYLCASKSSGNTIYFGEGSWLTVV.

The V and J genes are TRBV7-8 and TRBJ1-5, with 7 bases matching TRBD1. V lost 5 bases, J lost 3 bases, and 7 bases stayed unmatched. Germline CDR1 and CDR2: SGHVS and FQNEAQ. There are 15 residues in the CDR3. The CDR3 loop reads CASSVTTGPNQPQHF. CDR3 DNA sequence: TGTGCCAGCAGCGTAACGACAGGGCCCAATCAGCCCCAGCATTTT.

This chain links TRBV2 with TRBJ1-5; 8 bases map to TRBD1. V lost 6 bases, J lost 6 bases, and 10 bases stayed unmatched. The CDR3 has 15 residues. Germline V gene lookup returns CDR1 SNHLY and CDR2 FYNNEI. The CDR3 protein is CASSQDRGGIQPQHF. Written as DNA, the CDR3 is TGTGCCAGCAGCCAAGACAGGGGAGGGATTCAGCCCCAGCATTTT.

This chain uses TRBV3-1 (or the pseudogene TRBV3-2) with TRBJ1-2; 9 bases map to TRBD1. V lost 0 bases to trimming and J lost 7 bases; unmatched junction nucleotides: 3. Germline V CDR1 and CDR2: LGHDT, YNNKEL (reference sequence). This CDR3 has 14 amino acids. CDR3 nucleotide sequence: TGTGCCAGCAGCCAAGAGACAGGGGGACGTGGCTACACCTTC. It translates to CASSQETGGRGYTF.

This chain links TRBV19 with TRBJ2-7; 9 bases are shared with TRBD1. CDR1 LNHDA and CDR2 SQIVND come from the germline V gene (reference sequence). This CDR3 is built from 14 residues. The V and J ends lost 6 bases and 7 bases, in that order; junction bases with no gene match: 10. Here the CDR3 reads CASSLGQGMNEQYF. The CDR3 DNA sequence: TGTGCCAGTAGCCTCGGACAGGGGATGAATGAGCAGTACTTC.

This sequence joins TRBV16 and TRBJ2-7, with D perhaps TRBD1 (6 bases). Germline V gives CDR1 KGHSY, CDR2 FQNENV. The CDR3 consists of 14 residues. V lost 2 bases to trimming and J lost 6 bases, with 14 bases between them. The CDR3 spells CASSQRQGPVEQYF. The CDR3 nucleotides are TGTGCCAGCAGCCAAAGGCAGGGGCCGGTCGAGCAGTACTTC.

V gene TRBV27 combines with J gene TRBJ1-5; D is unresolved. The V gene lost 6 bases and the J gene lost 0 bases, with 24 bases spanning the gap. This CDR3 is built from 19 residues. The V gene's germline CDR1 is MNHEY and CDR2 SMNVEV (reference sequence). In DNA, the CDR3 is TGTGCCAGCAGATTTCCGATGGACTCTAGAACTTATAGCAATCAGCCCCAGCATTTT. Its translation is CASRFPMDSRTYSNQPQHF.

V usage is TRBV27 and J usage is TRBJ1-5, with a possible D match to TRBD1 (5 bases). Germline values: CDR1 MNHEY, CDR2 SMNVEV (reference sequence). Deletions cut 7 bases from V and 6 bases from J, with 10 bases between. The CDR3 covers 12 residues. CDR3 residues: CASKQGGQPQHF. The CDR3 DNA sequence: TGTGCCAGCAAGCAGGGAGGTCAGCCCCAGCATTTT.

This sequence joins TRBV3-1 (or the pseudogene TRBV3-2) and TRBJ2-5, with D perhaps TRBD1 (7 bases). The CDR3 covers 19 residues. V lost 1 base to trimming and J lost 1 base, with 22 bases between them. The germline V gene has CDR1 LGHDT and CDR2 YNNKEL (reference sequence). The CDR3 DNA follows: TGTGCCAGCAGCCAAGGACAGGGCGGGAATTATTGGGGCCAAGAGACCCAGTACTTC. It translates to CASSQGQGGNYWGQETQYF.

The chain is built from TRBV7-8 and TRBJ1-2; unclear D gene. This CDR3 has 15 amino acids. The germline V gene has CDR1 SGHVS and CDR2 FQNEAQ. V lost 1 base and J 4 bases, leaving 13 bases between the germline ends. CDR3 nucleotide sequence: TGTGCCAGCAGCTTAGGATGGGCAGCAACCTATGGCTACACCTTC. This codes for CASSLGWAATYGYTF.

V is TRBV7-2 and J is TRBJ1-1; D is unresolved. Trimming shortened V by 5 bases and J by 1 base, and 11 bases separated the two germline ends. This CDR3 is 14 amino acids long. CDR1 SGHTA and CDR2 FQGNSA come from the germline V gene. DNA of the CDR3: TGTGCCAGCAGCCCCCGGGGAACGAACACTGAAGCTTTCTTT. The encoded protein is CASSPRGTNTEAFF.

This CDR3 is CASSRGLAGGNNEQFF. Here the CDR3 DNA reads TGCGCCAGCAGCCGAGGACTAGCGGGGGGCAACAATGAGCAGTTCTTC. The chain carries TRBV4-3 and TRBJ2-1; 14 nucleotides match TRBD2. With 4 bases clipped from V and 5 bases from J, the junction kept 4 bases outside the gene matches. Germline V lookup: CDR1 LGHNA, CDR2 YSLEER. This CDR3 contains 16 residues.

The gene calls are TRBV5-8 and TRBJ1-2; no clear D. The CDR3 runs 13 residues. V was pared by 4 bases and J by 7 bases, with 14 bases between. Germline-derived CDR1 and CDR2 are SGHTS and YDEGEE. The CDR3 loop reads CASSPTPVGGYTF. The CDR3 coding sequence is TGTGCCAGCAGCCCCACACCGGTTGGTGGCTACACCTTC. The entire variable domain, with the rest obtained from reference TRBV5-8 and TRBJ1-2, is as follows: EAGVTQSPTHLIKTRGQQATLRCSPISGHTSVYWYQQALGLGLQFLLWYDEGEERNRGNFPPRFSGRQFPNYSSELNVNALELEDSALYLCASSPTPVGGYTFGSGTRLTVV.

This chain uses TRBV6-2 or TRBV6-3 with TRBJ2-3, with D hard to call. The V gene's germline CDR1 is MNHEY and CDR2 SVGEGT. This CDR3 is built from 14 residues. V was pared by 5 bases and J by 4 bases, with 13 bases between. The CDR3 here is CASSRRAVSDTQYF. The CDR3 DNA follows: TGTGCCAGCAGTAGACGGGCTGTCTCAGATACGCAGTATTTT.

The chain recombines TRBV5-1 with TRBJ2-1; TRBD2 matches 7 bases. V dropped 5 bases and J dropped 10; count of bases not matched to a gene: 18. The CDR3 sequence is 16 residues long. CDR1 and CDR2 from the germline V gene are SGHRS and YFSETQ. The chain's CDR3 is CASRSKWPAGQEEQFF. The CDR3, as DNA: TGCGCCAGCAGATCGAAATGGCCAGCGGGGCAGGAAGAGCAGTTCTTC.

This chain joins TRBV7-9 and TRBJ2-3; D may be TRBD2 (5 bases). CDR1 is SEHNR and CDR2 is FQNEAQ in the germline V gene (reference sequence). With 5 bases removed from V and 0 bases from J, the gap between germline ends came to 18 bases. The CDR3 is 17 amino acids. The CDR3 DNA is TGTGCCAGCAGCCTGGAGGAGGAAAACTATAGCACAGATACGCAGTATTTT. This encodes CASSLEEENYSTDTQYF.

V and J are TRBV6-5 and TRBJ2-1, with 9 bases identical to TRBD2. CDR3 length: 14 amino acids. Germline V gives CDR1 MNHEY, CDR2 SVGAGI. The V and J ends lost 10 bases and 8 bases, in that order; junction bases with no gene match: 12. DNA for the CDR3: TGTGCCAAGGAGCCCGGGACTAGCCGTTATGAGCAGTTCTTC. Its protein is CAKEPGTSRYEQFF.

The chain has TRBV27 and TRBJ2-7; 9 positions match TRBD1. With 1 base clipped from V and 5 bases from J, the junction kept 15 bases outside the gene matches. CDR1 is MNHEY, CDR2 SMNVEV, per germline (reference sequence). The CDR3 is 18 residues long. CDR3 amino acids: CASSLWGPVGQGNNEQYF. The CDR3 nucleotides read TGTGCCAGCAGTTTATGGGGGCCAGTGGGACAGGGTAACAACGAGCAGTACTTC.